One sample yielded the 26 T cell receptor beta chains listed below, sequenced in a study of blood T cells in healthy people across ages. It was with a sample-barcoded 5' primer and a J-beta primer mix that a second PCR of roughly 7 to 11 cycles was run. Each CDR3 protein is one row after TCRdb ran MiXCR on the 5' RACE reads. In the table there are hundreds of thousands of distinct CDR3 sequences, 24% of which are singletons. The same data also contributed to another study, on T cells of mothers and their children.

The sequenced material came from blood. These receptors were taken from a boy aged 5-17 years in good health.

This clonotype was seen only a few times. The chain carries TRBV2 and TRBJ1-5; D not resolved. The length of the CDR3 is 13 residues. Germline V CDR1 and CDR2: SNHLY, FYNNEI. Trimming took 8 bases from V and 3 from J, leaving 11 bases between them. CDR3 DNA sequence: TGTGCCAGCTCTGGCCAGACCAATCAGCCCCAGCATTTT. Its translation: CASSGQTNQPQHF.

This clonotype was counted once. Compared with germline, one end of the junction differs, possibly owing to a read error. V is TRBV27 and J is TRBJ2-3, with D perhaps TRBD1 or TRBD2 (6 bases each). The CDR3 runs to 17 residues. Germline V gene sequence: CDR1 MNHEY, CDR2 SMNVEV (reference sequence). The CDR3 coding sequence is TGTGCCGGCAGTTCATGGCCACCGGGGGCCCCCACAGATACGCAGTATTTT. This encodes CAGSSWPPGAPTDTQYF.

This clonotype was seen more than once but under ten times. The rearrangement links TRBV7-2 to TRBJ2-1; a weak D match, TRBD2 (6 bases). CDR1 is SGHTA and CDR2 is FQGNSA in the germline V gene. The CDR3 covers 16 residues. Trimming stripped 5 bases from V and 2 bases from J, with 16 bases between. As DNA, the CDR3 is TGTGCCAGCAGCCCACAGCGTCGGGGGACCTACAATGAGCAGTTCTTC. Encoded protein: CASSPQRRGTYNEQFF. The complete variable domain, with remaining parts taken from reference TRBV7-2 and TRBJ2-1, reads GAGVSQSPSNKVTEKGKDVELRCDPISGHTALYWYRQSLGQGLEFLIYFQGNSAPDKSGLPSDRFSAERTGGSVSTLTIQRTQQEDSAVYLCASSPQRRGTYNEQFFGPGTRLTVL.

For the CDR3, the DNA is TGTGCCAGCCCGAGGGGGGCGGATTCCCCTAACTATGGCTACACCTTC. Protein product: CASPRGADSPNYGYTF. The chain links TRBV7-2 to TRBJ1-2; the D gene is possibly TRBD1 (6 bases). This CDR3 comprises 16 residues. Germline V gene lookup returns CDR1 SGHTA and CDR2 FQGNSA. V lost 8 bases, J lost 0 bases, and 19 bases lay in between.

The V call is TRBV12-3 or TRBV12-4, the J call TRBJ2-2; 7 bases align to TRBD2. V gave up 5 bases and J gave up 6 bases; unmatched junction bases: 3. There are 13 residues in the CDR3. CDR3 DNA: TGTGCCAGCAGTCGGGAGGTGGCCGGGGAGCTGTTTTTT. This codes for CASSREVAGELFF.

This clonotype appeared a few times. V and J are TRBV25-1 and TRBJ2-5; possible D gene TRBD1, 5 bases. Per germline, CDR1 MGHDK and CDR2 SYGVNS. V lost 1 base to trimming and J lost 5 bases, with 14 bases between them. The CDR3 is 15 residues long. In DNA, the CDR3 is TGTGCCAGCAGTGAATCCTTTATAGGGGCCGAGACCCAGTACTTC. Amino acid sequence: CASSESFIGAETQYF.

This clonotype was seen a few times. The chain is built from TRBV5-1 and TRBJ2-5, with D unresolved. Near its end, the DNA agrees better with TRBJ2-7, so the J call may be wrong. Germline V gene data show CDR1 as SGHRS and CDR2 as YFSETQ. CDR3 size: 10 residues. For the CDR3, the DNA is TGCGCCAGCAGGAATAACGAGCAGTACTTC. Amino acid sequence: CASRNNEQYF.

With regard to this clonotype: Mismatch with germline at one junction end may stem from a read error. The rearrangement joins TRBV9 to TRBJ2-5; D might be TRBD2 (6 bases). Germline assignment: CDR1 SGDLS and CDR2 YYNGEE. CDR3 size: 14 residues. The CDR3 sequence: CTSSVGGSEETQYF. For the CDR3, the DNA is TGTACCAGCAGCGTAGGAGGGAGCGAAGAGACCCAGTACTTC.

This sequence joins TRBV27 and TRBJ2-2, with 10 bases lining up with TRBD1. Germline V lookup: CDR1 MNHEY, CDR2 SMNVEV (reference sequence). V shed 10 bases and J 4 bases; nucleotides not matched to a gene: 6. The CDR3 runs to 14 residues. The CDR3 is CATRRTGGTGELFF. DNA of the CDR3: TGTGCCACCCGGAGGACAGGGGGCACCGGGGAGCTGTTTTTT.

The CDR3 spells CSVAPLQSGLDNEKLFF. The CDR3, as DNA: TGCAGCGTTGCCCCCCTCCAGTCTGGGCTGGATAATGAAAAACTGTTTTTT. The J gene is TRBJ1-4, the V gene TRBV29-1; no definite D call. Trimming removed 4 bases at V and 4 bases at J, with 22 bases between. The length of the CDR3 is 17 residues. The germline CDR1 and CDR2 sequences are SQVTM and ANQGSEA. The whole variable domain, filled in from reference TRBV29-1 and TRBJ1-4, reads SAVISQKPSRDICQRGTSLTIQCQVDSQVTMMFWYRQQPGQSLTLIATANQGSEATYESGFVIDKFPISRPNLTFSTLTVSNMSPEDSSIYLCSVAPLQSGLDNEKLFFGSGTQLSVL.

V usage is TRBV28 and J usage is TRBJ2-1; D gene ambiguous. Per the germline V gene, CDR1 is MDHEN and CDR2 is SYDVKM. The V end lost 6 bases, the J end lost 6 bases, and 12 bases lay between the germline ends. The CDR3 sequence is 13 residues long. CDR3 amino acids: CASSRTLSNEQFF. DNA for the CDR3: TGTGCCAGCAGCCGTACTCTAAGCAATGAGCAGTTCTTC.

The chain employs TRBV24-1 and TRBJ2-6; 11 bases line up with TRBD2. There are 21 residues in the CDR3. Losses at the gene ends were 4 bases for V and 2 bases for J; bases not matched to a gene: 15. In germline, CDR1 is KGHDR, CDR2 SFDVKD. The CDR3 reads CATSDQPKLAGEFPGANVLTF. CDR3 sequence (DNA): TGTGCCACCAGTGACCAACCTAAACTAGCGGGAGAATTCCCTGGGGCCAACGTCCTGACTTTC.

The rearrangement joins TRBV5-5 to TRBJ2-3, with 7 nucleotides matching TRBD1. CDR1 and CDR2 from the germline V gene are SGHKS and YYEKEE (reference sequence). The CDR3 runs to 15 residues. V lost 9 bases and J lost 3; bases outside the gene matches: 13. In nucleotides, the CDR3 is TGTGCCACCTTTTCAAGACAGGGATCGACAGATACGCAGTATTTT. Translated, it gives CATFSRQGSTDTQYF.

In its sample, this clonotype was seen a few times. The chain is built from TRBV6-5 and TRBJ2-1, with 10 bases matching TRBD1. CDR3 length: 16 amino acids. Germline V gene lookup returns CDR1 MNHEY and CDR2 SVGAGI. The V segment lost 1 base and the J segment 4 bases; nucleotides outside the gene matches: 4. The DNA for the CDR3 is TGTGCCAGCAGTTACTACGGACAGGGGGTTTACAATGAGCAGTTCTTC. It encodes CASSYYGQGVYNEQFF.

This clonotype turned up a few times. The chain carries TRBV14 and TRBJ1-2; D gene unclear. Germline assignment: CDR1 SGHDN and CDR2 FVKESK. There are 13 residues in the CDR3. Between the trimmed V and J ends, which lost 1 base and 7 bases, there was a span of 10 bases. CDR3 in DNA: TGTGCCAGCAGCCAAGTCGGGCATGGTGGCTACACCTTC. Translating gives CASSQVGHGGYTF.

Comment on this clonotype: One end of the junction fails to match germline, which may point to a read error. The chain employs TRBV12-3 or TRBV12-4 and TRBJ1-4; a possible D gene is TRBD1 (6 bases). This CDR3 comprises 15 residues. CDR3 region: CACSRQDTTNEKLFF. CDR3 DNA sequence: TGTGCCTGCAGCCGACAGGATACAACTAATGAAAAACTGTTTTTT.

The V gene is TRBV12-3 or TRBV12-4, the J gene TRBJ1-2; no firm D call. The CDR3 sequence is 19 residues long. Between the trimmed V and J ends, which lost 2 bases and 5 bases, there was a span of 27 bases. The chain's CDR3 is CASSLWTMGIGIGKYGYTF. The CDR3 region has the DNA TGTGCCAGCAGTTTATGGACTATGGGTATAGGTATTGGGAAATATGGCTACACCTTC.

This clonotype was counted only a few times. The rearrangement uses TRBV20-1 and TRBJ2-7, with 7 bases fitting TRBD1. V was clipped by 3 bases and J by 2 bases; unmatched bases: 7. CDR1 and CDR2 from the germline V gene are DFQATT and SNEGSKA (reference sequence). The CDR3 is made up of 14 amino acids. CDR3 sequence reads: CSASFPGQTYEQYF. The CDR3 DNA sequence: TGCAGTGCTAGTTTTCCGGGACAGACCTACGAGCAGTACTTC.

The sample holds a few counts of this clonotype. The genes are TRBV5-4 and TRBJ1-2; TRBD1 is a possible D gene (6 bases). Germline loops: CDR1 SGHNT, CDR2 YYREEE (reference sequence). V was pared by 2 bases and J by 6 bases, with 14 bases between. The CDR3 runs to 14 residues. The CDR3: CASSFRTEGHGYTF. The CDR3 DNA is TGTGCCAGCAGCTTTAGGACAGAGGGCCATGGCTACACCTTC.

This clonotype has only a few counts. This chain uses TRBV7-2 with TRBJ1-5, with D possibly matching TRBD1 (5 bases). The CDR3 consists of 14 residues. CDR1 is SGHTA, CDR2 FQGNSA, per germline. Trimming took off 0 bases at V and 6 bases at J, with 9 bases between the two ends. CDR3 amino acids: CASSLAWDGQPQHF. CDR3 nucleotides: TGTGCCAGCAGCTTAGCTTGGGACGGTCAGCCCCAGCATTTT.

The rearrangement links TRBV29-1 to TRBJ2-7; the match to TRBD2 covers 7 bases. The CDR3 covers 14 residues. Germline CDR1 and CDR2: SQVTM and ANQGSEA. V lost 4 bases to trimming and J lost 5 bases; unmatched junction nucleotides: 11. CDR3 coding DNA: TGCAGCGTTGGTAGCGGGTACGACGTTCACGAGCAGTACTTC. Translating gives CSVGSGYDVHEQYF.

This clonotype was found once. The V gene is TRBV7-3, the J gene TRBJ1-2; a weak D match, TRBD1 (6 bases). The CDR3 covers 13 residues. V was shortened by 3 bases and J by 7 bases, with 12 bases between the two germline ends. Looked up from germline, CDR1 is SGHTA and CDR2 is FQGTGA. The CDR3 here is CASSFGQYCGYTF. The CDR3 DNA follows: TGTGCCAGCAGCTTTGGACAGTACTGTGGCTACACCTTC.

The chain carries TRBV6-1 and TRBJ2-6, with a weak D call TRBD2 (6 bases). V was pared by 8 bases and J by 0 bases, with 26 bases between. This CDR3 has 20 amino acids. CDR1 is MNHNS and CDR2 is SASEGT in the germline V gene. The CDR3 region is CASYRVWRGGIPSGANVLTF. In DNA, the CDR3 is TGTGCCAGCTATAGGGTCTGGCGGGGTGGAATCCCCTCTGGGGCCAACGTCCTGACTTTC.

V and J are TRBV7-2 and TRBJ2-1; 8 nucleotides match TRBD1. The V and J ends lost 6 bases and 7 bases, in that order; junction bases with no gene match: 5. Germline V CDR1 and CDR2: SGHTA, FQGNSA. The length of the CDR3 is 13 residues. The CDR3 sequence is CASRITGGNEQFF. For the CDR3, the DNA is TGTGCCAGCAGGATAACAGGGGGAAATGAGCAGTTCTTC.

The V call is TRBV7-6, the J call TRBJ2-3; TRBD2 matches 9 bases. CDR3 length: 17 amino acids. Germline CDR1 and CDR2: SGHVS and FNYEAQ. With V trimmed by 0 bases and J by 2 bases, 6 bases remained unmatched. CDR3 DNA: TGTGCCAGCAGCTTAGCCCTAGCGGGGTCCAACACAGATACGCAGTATTTT. As protein: CASSLALAGSNTDTQYF.

The chain employs TRBV2 and TRBJ2-5, with 8 bases that match TRBD2. Germline V gene lookup returns CDR1 SNHLY and CDR2 FYNNEI. J lost 2 bases, V lost 4 bases, and 9 bases had no gene match. The CDR3 has 16 amino acids. The CDR3 DNA sequence: TGTGCCAGCAGTGGCCTTCGGGGGGGGTCTCAAGAGACCCAGTACTTC. Residues: CASSGLRGGSQETQYF.